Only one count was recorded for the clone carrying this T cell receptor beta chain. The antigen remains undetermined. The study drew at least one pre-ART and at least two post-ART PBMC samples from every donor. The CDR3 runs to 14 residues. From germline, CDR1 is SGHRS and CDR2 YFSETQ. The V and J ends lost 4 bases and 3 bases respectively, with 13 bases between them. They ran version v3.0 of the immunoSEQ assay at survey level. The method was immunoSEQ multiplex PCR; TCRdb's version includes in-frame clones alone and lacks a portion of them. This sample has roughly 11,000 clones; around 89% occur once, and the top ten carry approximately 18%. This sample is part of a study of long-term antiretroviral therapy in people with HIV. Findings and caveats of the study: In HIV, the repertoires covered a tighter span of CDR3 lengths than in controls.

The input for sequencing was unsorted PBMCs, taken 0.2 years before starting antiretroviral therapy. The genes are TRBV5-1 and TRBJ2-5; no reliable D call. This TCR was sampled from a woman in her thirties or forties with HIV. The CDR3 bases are TGCGCCAGCAGCGTGGGTTACCAGGAAGAGACCCAGTACTTC. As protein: CASSVGYQEETQYF.